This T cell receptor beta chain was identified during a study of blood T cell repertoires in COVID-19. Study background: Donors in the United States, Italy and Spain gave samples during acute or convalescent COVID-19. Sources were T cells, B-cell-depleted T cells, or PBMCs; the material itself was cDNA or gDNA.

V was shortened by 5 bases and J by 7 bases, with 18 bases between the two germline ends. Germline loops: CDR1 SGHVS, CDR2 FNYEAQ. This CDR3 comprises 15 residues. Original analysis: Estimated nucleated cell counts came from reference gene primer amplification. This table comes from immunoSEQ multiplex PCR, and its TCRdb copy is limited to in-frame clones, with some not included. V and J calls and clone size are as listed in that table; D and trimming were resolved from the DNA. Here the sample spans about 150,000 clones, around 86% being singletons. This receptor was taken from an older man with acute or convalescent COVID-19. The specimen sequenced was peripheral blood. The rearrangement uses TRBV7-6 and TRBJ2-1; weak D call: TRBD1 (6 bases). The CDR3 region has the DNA TGTGCCAGCAGCACTCGAGGGGGAGAGGGTAATGAGCAGTTCTTC. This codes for CASSTRGGEGNEQFF.